Below, 7 T cell receptor beta chains from the same sample are listed, as sequenced in a study of tumor and adjacent non-tumor tissue in lung cancer. This sample's RNA came from whole unsorted tissue. Three rounds of nested PCR, following a modified ARM-PCR protocol, produced the TCRbeta library. MiXCR, applied by TCRdb to the multiplex PCR reads, yields one record per CDR3 protein. The profile shows 220,000 or so distinct CDR3 sequences, 71% of them singletons. The specimen sequenced was lung tumor tissue. These receptors were taken from a man in his sixties with non-small cell lung cancer.

This chain connects TRBV11-3 to TRBJ1-1, with 8 bases fitting TRBD1. The CDR3 has 15 amino acids. Germline V gene lookup returns CDR1 SGHNT and CDR2 YENEEA. V shed 5 bases, J shed 1 base, and the junction held 6 bases outside the gene matches. The CDR3 loop is CASSTGQEGNTEAFF. The CDR3 DNA sequence: TGTGCCAGCAGCACGGGACAGGAGGGGAACACTGAAGCTTTCTTT.

This clonotype was seen only a few times. Possible read error: a much larger clone is one base away. CDR3 DNA: TGTGCCAGCAGCTTAGATCGGCCTCCGGCGAAGATTCAGTACTTC. Its protein is CASSLDRPPAKIQYF. The chain employs TRBV11-3 and TRBJ2-4, with D hard to call. Trimming left V 0 bases short and J 10 bases short, with 16 bases between. This CDR3 is 15 amino acids long. CDR1 is SGHNT, CDR2 YENEEA, per germline.

This chain links TRBV6-6 with TRBJ1-5; no firm D call. This CDR3 region has 16 residues. The germline CDR1 and CDR2 sequences are MNHNY and SVGAGI (reference sequence). V shed 4 bases and J shed 9 bases, with 22 bases lying between them. The CDR3 DNA reads as TGTGCCAGCAGTTTCTCGAAGGGATATAGCAGTCGGCCCCAGCATTTT. Residues: CASSFSKGYSSRPQHF.

Remarks on this clonotype: This may come from a read error, since a much larger clone is one base off. This chain links TRBV20-1 with TRBJ2-7, with 10 bases matching TRBD1. The CDR3 is 14 residues long. CDR1 DFQATT and CDR2 SNEGSKA come from the germline V gene (reference sequence). The V gene end was trimmed by 6 bases and the J gene end by 4 bases; junction bases not matched to a gene: 9. The DNA for the CDR3 is TGCAGTGCCCCTCAGGGACAGGGGAGGTACGAGCAGTACTTC. Translating gives CSAPQGQGRYEQYF.

Concerning this clonotype itself: Just one base apart from a much larger clone, this may be a read error. The chain combines TRBV6-1 with TRBJ1-1; D not resolved. This CDR3 is built from 14 residues. Germline lookup yields CDR1 MNHNS and CDR2 SASEGT. The DNA for the CDR3 is TGTGCCAGCAGTGAAATCGGAGGAATCGCTGAAGCTCTCTTT. Amino acid sequence: CASSEIGGIAEALF.

V usage is TRBV20-1 and J usage is TRBJ1-2; D unresolved. Germline CDR1 is DFQATT and CDR2 is SNEGSKA (reference sequence). V lost 8 bases and J 4 bases, leaving 11 bases between the germline ends. The CDR3 sequence is 11 residues long. This chain's CDR3 is CSTTESYGYTF. CDR3 in DNA: TGCAGTACAACCGAAAGCTATGGCTACACCTTC.

This clonotype was recorded once. This CDR3 reads CSDGQETDYYYGYTF. The DNA for the CDR3 is TGCAGCGACGGACAGGAGACCGATTATTACTATGGCTACACCTTC. The chain carries TRBV29-1 and TRBJ1-2; the match to TRBD1 covers 7 bases. V was pared by 7 bases and J by 3 bases, with 14 bases of the junction left unmatched. The germline gives CDR1 SQVTM, CDR2 ANQGSEA. This CDR3 has 15 amino acids.